This T cell receptor beta chain was identified in a study of radiotherapy plus CTLA-4 blockade in lung cancer. About the study: Among patients, less than 20% showed objective responses, and approximately 29% had disease control.

Between the trimmed V and J ends, which lost 2 bases and 4 bases, there was a span of 8 bases. The CDR3 is made up of 13 amino acids. Germline lookup yields CDR1 SGHVS and CDR2 FQNEAQ. Overall study findings and caveats: The authors reported that early blood T cell clone dynamics, with interferon-beta, best predicted response. There was expansion of tumor-derived TCR clones in blood after radiotherapy plus ipilimumab.

This clone was observed a single time. The antigen remains unidentified. This table comes from immunoSEQ multiplex PCR, and its TCRdb copy is limited to in-frame clones, with some not included. The sample includes 60,000 to 70,000 clones, roughly 78% of them seen just once. The chain links TRBV7-8 to TRBJ1-1, with D unresolved. The receptor was isolated from a human donor with non-small cell lung cancer who had a complete response to radiotherapy plus ipilimumab. Sequencing was performed on peripheral blood, taken from a patient treated with radiotherapy plus ipilimumab. CDR3 sequence (DNA): TGTGCCAGCAGCTTACGGTTCGGCACTGAAGCTTTCTTT. Translated, it gives CASSLRFGTEAFF.